This passage covers 25 T cell receptor beta chains from one sample sequenced in a study of blood T cell repertoires in COVID-19. Sequenced by immunoSEQ multiplex PCR; TCRdb stores in-frame clones only, minus some. The data show roughly 160,000 clones, about 85% seen once. The sample was peripheral blood. These receptor sequences come from a man older than 75 with COVID-19, enrolled during active disease.

This chain uses TRBV29-1 with TRBJ2-5, with TRBD2 identical over 9 bases. Looked up from germline, CDR1 is SQVTM and CDR2 is ANQGSEA. Trimming took 5 bases from V and 7 from J; bases not matched to a gene: 8. This CDR3 comprises 13 residues. The CDR3 here is CSVYRGGAWTQYF. The CDR3 DNA is TGCAGCGTTTACCGCGGGGGGGCCTGGACCCAGTACTTC. Supplemented by reference TRBV29-1 and TRBJ2-5, the full variable domain reads SAVISQKPSRDICQRGTSLTIQCQVDSQVTMMFWYRQQPGQSLTLIATANQGSEATYESGFVIDKFPISRPNLTFSTLTVSNMSPEDSSIYLCSVYRGGAWTQYFGPGTRLLVL.

J is TRBJ1-1 and V is TRBV2; D unresolved. Trimming took 3 bases from V and 3 from J, leaving 11 bases between them. The germline V gene encodes CDR1 SNHLY and CDR2 FYNNEI. The CDR3 extends over 14 amino acids. CDR3 protein: CASSEAGGYTEAFF. In nucleotides, the CDR3 is TGTGCCAGCAGTGAGGCGGGAGGCTACACTGAAGCTTTCTTT.

The chain is built from TRBV19 and TRBJ1-2, with D tentatively TRBD1 (6 bases). CDR3 length equals 16 residues. Germline values: CDR1 LNHDA, CDR2 SQIVND (reference sequence). Between the trimmed V and J ends, which lost 5 bases and 0 bases, there was a span of 16 bases. CDR3 protein: CASSGGQILSNYGYTF. The CDR3 DNA reads as TGTGCCAGTAGTGGAGGACAGATACTTTCTAACTATGGCTACACCTTC.

This rearrangement joins TRBV6-5 to TRBJ1-4, with D possibly matching TRBD1 (6 bases). The CDR3 sequence is 16 residues long. Trimming took 3 bases from V and 6 from J, leaving 17 bases between them. Per the germline V gene, CDR1 is MNHEY and CDR2 is SVGAGI. The CDR3 nucleotides read TGTGCCAGCAGTTATGCCACGGGCGGGGGCGATGAAAAACTGTTTTTT. Protein sequence: CASSYATGGGDEKLFF.

The chain links TRBV7-9 to TRBJ1-2, with TRBD1 as a possible D gene (5 bases). The CDR3 has 13 amino acids. CDR1 is SEHNR and CDR2 is FQNEAQ in the germline V gene (reference sequence). Trimming removed 7 bases from V and 4 bases from J, with 13 bases in between. The CDR3 here is CASNDRNTYGYTF. The CDR3 region has the DNA TGTGCCAGCAACGACAGAAATACCTATGGCTACACCTTC.

A few counts support this clone. The gene calls are TRBV13 and TRBJ1-1; 7 bases map to TRBD1. V lost 5 bases to trimming and J lost 2 bases; unmatched junction nucleotides: 14. Germline V gives CDR1 PRHDT, CDR2 FYEKMQ (reference sequence). The CDR3 loop spans 17 amino acids. CDR3 nucleotides: TGTGCCAGCAGCACCAATTACAGGGGTAGGGGCAACACTGAAGCTTTCTTT. It yields the protein CASSTNYRGRGNTEAFF.

The rearrangement joins TRBV29-1 to TRBJ2-5; TRBD2 matches 7 bases. The J segment lost 2 bases and the V segment lost 1 base, leaving 7 bases of the junction unmatched. Germline V gives CDR1 SQVTM, CDR2 ANQGSEA. CDR3 length: 15 residues. The CDR3 region has the DNA TGCAGCGTTGAAGTGGGGGGGAGTTGGCAAGAGACCCAGTACTTC. It yields the protein CSVEVGGSWQETQYF. The full variable domain, completed using reference TRBV29-1 and TRBJ2-5, is SAVISQKPSRDICQRGTSLTIQCQVDSQVTMMFWYRQQPGQSLTLIATANQGSEATYESGFVIDKFPISRPNLTFSTLTVSNMSPEDSSIYLCSVEVGGSWQETQYFGPGTRLLVL.

The J gene is TRBJ1-6, the V gene TRBV3-1 (or the pseudogene TRBV3-2); 8 bases agree with TRBD1. This CDR3 spans 13 amino acids. CDR1 and CDR2 (germline): LGHDT, YNNKEL (reference sequence). V lost 9 bases and J lost 7; bases outside the gene matches: 5. CDR3 DNA: TGTGCCAGTTGCGACAGGGGCAATTCACCCCTCCACTTT. This sequence encodes CASCDRGNSPLHF.

The J gene is TRBJ1-1, the V gene TRBV28, with a tentative D call TRBD1 (5 bases). The V gene's germline CDR1 is MDHEN and CDR2 SYDVKM. The V gene lost 6 bases and the J gene lost 10 bases, with 12 bases spanning the gap. This CDR3 comprises 11 residues. The CDR3 DNA is TGTGCCAGCAGCGATTACGGGGGAGCTTTCTTT. This gives the protein CASSDYGGAFF.

The count of this clone is one. In nucleotides, the CDR3 is TGTGCCAGCTCACCAGGGCTGGGACAGGGGACTTTCTTT. As protein: CASSPGLGQGTFF. This chain joins TRBV18 and TRBJ1-1, with 10 bases identical to TRBD1. There are 13 residues in the CDR3. Germline V gene data show CDR1 as KGHSH and CDR2 as LQKENI. V lost 2 bases, J lost 12 bases, and 6 bases stayed unmatched.

This clone was observed a single time. J is TRBJ2-7 and V is TRBV5-1, with D perhaps TRBD2 (7 bases). The CDR3 extends over 14 amino acids. CDR1 and CDR2 (germline): SGHRS, YFSETQ. V lost 0 bases to trimming and J lost 7 bases, with 14 bases between them. The CDR3 loop is CASSLGGGRGEQYF. The DNA of the CDR3 is TGCGCCAGCAGCTTGGGCGGGGGCCGAGGAGAGCAGTACTTC.

The chain combines TRBV2 with TRBJ2-7; 10 positions match TRBD1. This CDR3 contains 15 residues. V was pared by 6 bases and J by 3 bases, with 8 bases of the junction left unmatched. Germline V gene lookup returns CDR1 SNHLY and CDR2 FYNNEI. The CDR3: CASRAPGQGYYEQYF. DNA of the CDR3: TGTGCCAGCAGAGCCCCGGGACAGGGGTACTACGAGCAGTACTTC.

The chain recombines TRBV2 with TRBJ2-1; TRBD2 agrees at 10 bases. Germline V gene lookup returns CDR1 SNHLY and CDR2 FYNNEI. This CDR3 has 15 amino acids. The junction had 8 bases not matched to a gene; V was cut back by 3 bases and J by 9 bases. CDR3 DNA sequence: TGTGCCAGCAGTGACAAAGCGGGGGGGCCGGGTGAGCAGTTCTTC. This gives the protein CASSDKAGGPGEQFF.

V is TRBV4-1 and J is TRBJ2-5; 7 bases are a match to TRBD2. Germline V CDR1 and CDR2: MGHRA, YSYEKL. The CDR3 loop spans 17 amino acids. V was clipped by 1 base and J by 2 bases; unmatched bases: 10. CDR3 nucleotide sequence: TGCGCCAGCAGCCAAGGATTCCGGGCTAGCGGTCAAGAGACCCAGTACTTC. Translating it yields CASSQGFRASGQETQYF.

This clone has only a few counts. The rearrangement joins TRBV10-3 to TRBJ1-6; D might be TRBD1 (5 bases). CDR1 and CDR2 (germline): ENHRY, SYGVKD. The CDR3 runs to 13 residues. Trimming stripped 2 bases from V and 7 bases from J, with 6 bases between. The CDR3 bases are TGTGCCATCAGTGAGACAGGAAATTCACCCCTCCACTTT. It codes for CAISETGNSPLHF.

This clone showed up just once. V and J are TRBV5-1 and TRBJ2-1; 9 bases fit TRBD2. The CDR3 has 15 residues. V dropped 5 bases and J dropped 7; count of bases not matched to a gene: 10. Germline V gene sequence: CDR1 SGHRS, CDR2 YFSETQ. The CDR3 DNA follows: TGCGCCAGCAGTAAGAGCGGGGGGCTCCGTAATGAGCAGTTCTTC. Its protein product is CASSKSGGLRNEQFF. Using reference TRBV5-1 and TRBJ2-1 for the parts outside the CDR3, the full variable domain is KAGVTQTPRYLIKTRGQQVTLSCSPISGHRSVSWYQQTPGQGLQFLFEYFSETQRNKGNFPGRFSGRQFSNSRSEMNVSTLELGDSALYLCASSKSGGLRNEQFFGPGTRLTVL.

This clone was detected once. This chain uses TRBV24-1 with TRBJ1-3; D might be TRBD1 (6 bases). Germline CDR1 reads KGHDR; CDR2 reads SFDVKD. The CDR3 consists of 15 residues. V lost 4 bases and J lost 4, with 13 bases in between. CDR3 protein: CATSDAGTQGNTIYF. CDR3 in DNA: TGTGCCACCAGTGACGCCGGGACACAGGGAAACACCATATATTTT.

This chain links TRBV9 with TRBJ2-7, with D possibly being TRBD1 (6 bases). V lost 4 bases and J 0 bases, leaving 14 bases between the germline ends. CDR3 length: 15 residues. The V gene's germline CDR1 is SGDLS and CDR2 YYNGEE. The CDR3, as DNA: TGTGCCAGCAGCCCTCCCACAGGGAGCTCCTACGAGCAGTACTTC. Its protein product is CASSPPTGSSYEQYF.

The genes are TRBV18 and TRBJ2-2; 9 nucleotides line up with TRBD1. This CDR3 has 15 residues. J lost 2 bases, V lost 3 bases, and 1 base had no gene match. CDR1 and CDR2 (germline): KGHSH, LQKENI. CDR3 nucleotide sequence: TGTGCCAGCTCACCTACAGGGGGCAACACCGGGGAGCTGTTTTTT. Translating gives CASSPTGGNTGELFF. Drawing the rest from reference TRBV18 and TRBJ2-2, the complete variable domain is NAGVMQNPRHLVRRRGQEARLRCSPMKGHSHVYWYRQLPEEGLKFMVYLQKENIIDESGMPKERFSAEFPKEGPSILRIQQVVRGDSAAYFCASSPTGGNTGELFFGEGSRLTVL.

This CDR3 is CSVRGGADDTQYF. The CDR3 nucleotides are TGCAGCGTTCGCGGGGGGGCAGACGATACGCAGTATTTT. This rearrangement joins TRBV29-1 to TRBJ2-3; 9 bases line up with TRBD2. Germline V gene lookup returns CDR1 SQVTM and CDR2 ANQGSEA. The V gene end was trimmed by 5 bases and the J gene end by 6 bases; junction bases not matched to a gene: 6. The CDR3 covers 13 residues.

Concerning this clone: This CDR3 is also generated by other DNA sequences in the sample. The chain is built from TRBV7-3 and TRBJ1-1; the D gene is possibly TRBD1 (6 bases). The CDR3 length is 13 residues. Per germline, CDR1 SGHTA and CDR2 FQGTGA. The V end was cut by 2 bases, the J end by 5 bases, with 9 bases between. Here the CDR3 DNA reads TGTGCCAGCAGCTTATCGAGGGGGACTGAAGCTTTCTTT. Translated: CASSLSRGTEAFF.

This clone came up once. V gene TRBV10-1 combines with J gene TRBJ1-3; tentative D call: TRBD1 (5 bases). V lost 9 bases, J lost 9 bases, and 18 bases lay in between. There are 13 residues in the CDR3. Germline V gene lookup returns CDR1 WNHNN and CDR2 SYGVQD (reference sequence). CDR3 nucleotides: TGCGCCAGTTTCTTCGACAGCAGTGGCACCATATATTTT. This sequence encodes CASFFDSSGTIYF.

The V call is TRBV7-8, the J call TRBJ2-3; unclear D gene. V was clipped by 4 bases and J by 5 bases, with 4 bases between them. CDR1 is SGHVS and CDR2 is FQNEAQ in the germline V gene. The CDR3 totals 11 residues. The CDR3 is CASSSQDTQYF. The CDR3 DNA reads as TGTGCCAGCAGCTCCCAAGATACGCAGTATTTT.

The genes are TRBV13 and TRBJ2-7; the D is unclear. Germline loops: CDR1 PRHDT, CDR2 FYEKMQ (reference sequence). The CDR3 consists of 16 residues. The V end was cut by 2 bases, the J end by 2 bases, with 16 bases between. Here the CDR3 DNA reads TGTGCCAGCAGCTTAAGGCAGGCCTCCGTTACCTACGAGCAGTACTTC. Translation: CASSLRQASVTYEQYF.

CDR3 in amino acids: CASSQDSDQGIGSPLHF. CDR3 DNA sequence: TGCGCCAGCAGCCAAGACTCGGACCAGGGTATAGGGTCACCCCTCCACTTT. The rearrangement links TRBV4-1 to TRBJ1-6; a possible D gene is TRBD1 (5 bases). V lost 0 bases and J lost 10, with 19 bases in between. The CDR3 consists of 17 residues. Per the germline V gene, CDR1 is MGHRA and CDR2 is YSYEKL.